The 12 T cell receptor beta chains given below trace back to one sample, sequenced in a study of blood T cell repertoires in COVID-19 (dated by TCRdb to 2018 to 2020). Library preparation was by the immunoSEQ multiplex PCR assay. TCRdb mirrors the immuneACCESS table, restricted to in-frame sequences. Some clones are absent from its copies; in checked studies, under half trace to an unresolved V gene, and the reason for the others is unknown. For this sample the table gives 470,000 or so clones, of which approximately 90% were detected only once. The top ten hold roughly 2% of the sample. Sequenced: PBMCs or T cells enriched from blood (not recorded which). The receptors here all came from a woman younger than 30 with acute COVID-19.

The J gene is TRBJ1-1, the V gene TRBV19; a possible D gene is TRBD1 (5 bases). Trimming removed 1 base from V and 4 bases from J, with 16 bases in between. The CDR3 runs 16 residues. The V gene's germline CDR1 is LNHDA and CDR2 SQIVND (reference sequence). The CDR3 region has the DNA TGTGCCAGTAGTATAGGGAGGGAGGGGAGTGGCACTGAAGCTTTCTTT. This codes for CASSIGREGSGTEAFF.

This rearrangement joins TRBV4-3 to TRBJ1-1, with TRBD1 matching over 10 bases. Germline CDR1 LGHNA, CDR2 YSLEER. The CDR3 contains 14 residues. With 4 bases clipped from V and 6 bases from J, the junction kept 5 bases outside the gene matches. CDR3: CASSLLGQGAEAFF. CDR3 in DNA: TGCGCCAGCAGCCTCCTTGGACAGGGGGCTGAAGCTTTCTTT.

A word on this clone: This CDR3 is also generated by other DNA sequences in the sample. The chain combines TRBV14 with TRBJ1-2; 7 bases are a match to TRBD1. The CDR3 runs 13 residues. Germline CDR1 is SGHDN and CDR2 is FVKESK. Trimming took 6 bases from V and 5 from J; bases not matched to a gene: 6. The CDR3 region is CASSRDRVYGYTF. DNA of the CDR3: TGTGCCAGCAGTCGAGACAGGGTGTATGGCTACACCTTC.

This chain connects TRBV29-1 to TRBJ2-7; a weak D match, TRBD2 (5 bases). CDR3 length: 12 amino acids. V was clipped by 1 base and J by 7 bases, with 11 bases between them. CDR1 and CDR2 (germline): SQVTM, ANQGSEA. The CDR3 bases are TGCAGCGTTGAAGGGTCTAGCTGGGAGCAGTACTTC. The encoded protein is CSVEGSSWEQYF.

V usage is TRBV6-6 and J usage is TRBJ1-1; a weak D match, TRBD1 (6 bases). This CDR3 has 14 residues. V was cut by 5 bases and J by 1 base, with 11 bases left in between. Per the germline V gene, CDR1 is MNHNY and CDR2 is SVGAGI (reference sequence). CDR3 nucleotides: TGTGCCAGCAGTCGGGGGCAGCAGAACACTGAAGCTTTCTTT. Translating gives CASSRGQQNTEAFF.

V is TRBV9 and J is TRBJ2-7; no clear D. The CDR3 covers 13 residues. Trimming shortened V by 0 bases and J by 0 bases, and 4 bases separated the two germline ends. Germline CDR1 is SGDLS and CDR2 is YYNGEE. CDR3: CASSVGNSYEQYF. CDR3 DNA sequence: TGTGCCAGCAGCGTAGGTAACTCCTACGAGCAGTACTTC.

V usage is TRBV29-1 and J usage is TRBJ1-1; D is undetermined. There are 11 residues in the CDR3. Germline assignment: CDR1 SQVTM and CDR2 ANQGSEA. V lost 4 bases, J lost 12 bases, and 15 bases lay in between. The DNA for the CDR3 is TGCAGCGTTGGGGCAGGCCCTGGAACTTTCTTT. Protein: CSVGAGPGTFF.

The V and J genes are TRBV27 and TRBJ1-6; 7 bases agree with TRBD1. The CDR3 is 15 residues long. J was trimmed by 7 bases and V by 6 bases; bases with no gene match: 9. CDR1 and CDR2 (germline): MNHEY, SMNVEV (reference sequence). CDR3 residues: CASRGAGTVNSPLHF. The CDR3 nucleotides are TGTGCCAGCAGGGGGGCCGGGACAGTAAATTCACCCCTCCACTTT.

V is TRBV7-2 and J is TRBJ2-7, with a weak D call TRBD2 (5 bases). V was clipped by 4 bases and J by 3 bases, with 16 bases between them. CDR1 and CDR2 from the germline V gene are SGHTA and FQGNSA. This CDR3 has 15 amino acids. The CDR3 DNA sequence: TGTGCCAGCAGCTCTCGGGGTCCGAAAGACTACGAGCAGTACTTC. Its protein product is CASSSRGPKDYEQYF.

V is TRBV10-3 and J is TRBJ2-2; 9 bases agree with TRBD1. The junction had 6 bases not matched to a gene; V was cut back by 10 bases and J by 0 bases. The CDR3 sequence is 15 residues long. Per germline, CDR1 ENHRY and CDR2 SYGVKD. For the CDR3, the DNA is TGTGCCACCGCTGGACAGGGGACGAACACCGGGGAGCTGTTTTTT. Residues: CATAGQGTNTGELFF.

The V gene is TRBV3-1 (or the pseudogene TRBV3-2), the J gene TRBJ2-7; D perhaps matches TRBD1 (6 bases). The CDR3 consists of 17 residues. The V and J ends lost 1 base and 3 bases respectively, with 19 bases between them. Germline CDR1 reads LGHDT; CDR2 reads YNNKEL (reference sequence). CDR3 region: CASSQGIPGAGVYEQYF. The CDR3 DNA reads as TGTGCCAGCAGCCAAGGAATTCCAGGGGCAGGTGTCTACGAGCAGTACTTC.

This chain connects TRBV12-5 to TRBJ2-5; no clear D gene. The germline V and J ends were trimmed by 0 bases and 5 bases, with 13 bases remaining between them. CDR3 length: 15 amino acids. Germline V gene data show CDR1 as LGHNT and CDR2 as FRNRAP. This CDR3 reads CASGLVPNQRETQYF. The CDR3 nucleotides read TGTGCTAGTGGTTTGGTACCTAATCAGAGGGAGACCCAGTACTTC. Complete variable domain (other parts from reference TRBV12-5 and TRBJ2-5): DARVTQTPRHKVTEMGQEVTMRCQPILGHNTVFWYRQTMMQGLELLAYFRNRAPLDDSGMPKDRFSAEMPDATLATLKIQPSEPRDSAVYFCASGLVPNQRETQYFGPGTRLLVL.